This T cell receptor (beta chain) stems from a study of cytomegalovirus exposure and HLA in healthy donors. Study conclusions and caveats: Trimming of TCR beta V- and J-genes showed a link, identified in a later analysis, to a missense DCLRE1C variant. Reports showed the classifier diagnosing cytomegalovirus status with high specificity and sensitivity.

With regard to this clone: Antigen specificity is unknown.

The PCR had 60 Vbeta and 13 Jbeta primers. Measured with immunoSEQ multiplex PCR; TCRdb has only the in-frame clones, and not every one. The sample lists some 180,000 clones; roughly 70% were seen once. The donors gave bone marrow, and they were healthy. The CDR3 contains 13 residues. CDR1 and CDR2 from the germline V gene are KGHSH and LQKENI. V was cut by 5 bases and J by 3 bases, with 10 bases left in between. The V call is TRBV18, the J call TRBJ1-2, with D possibly TRBD1 on 5 matching bases. Specimen: PBMCs. This sequence originates from a woman in her late teens or twenties in good health and CMV-seropositive. The CDR3 nucleotides are TGTGCCAGCTCAAGCGGGACCGACTATGGCTACACCTTC. It encodes CASSSGTDYGYTF.